This TCR beta chain was recorded in a study of cytomegalovirus exposure and HLA in healthy donors. Study summary: Ancestry clustering placed more than 80% of several hundred genotyped donors in the Caucasian-associated cluster.

The primer mix had 60 Vbeta and 13 Jbeta primers. Sequencing was performed with immunoSEQ multiplex PCR; in TCRdb, only in-frame clones are kept and a portion is missing. The sample lists around 160,000 clones, about 75% seen once, with 7.7% in the top ten. Study-level results: In a later analysis, a genetic analysis reported fewer productive-TCR N-insertions in an Asian-associated ancestry cluster than the cohort average. From TCR beta sequences, most subjects' HLA-A and HLA-B alleles were reportedly predicted accurately.

Of note for this clone: As yet, its antigen is unknown.

Germline V gene lookup returns CDR1 LGHNA and CDR2 YSLEER. The V end was cut by 1 base, the J end by 10 bases, with 14 bases between. The CDR3 is 13 amino acids. This sequence originates from a woman aged 40 to 50 in good health and CMV-seropositive. The genes are TRBV4-3 and TRBJ2-7; tentatively, D is TRBD2 (6 bases). Sequenced material: PBMCs. DNA for the CDR3: TGCGCCAGCAGCCAAGTACTAGCCAATGCACAGTACTTC. It translates to CASSQVLANAQYF.